This T cell receptor beta chain was obtained from a study of Ad26.COV2.S vaccination and SARS-CoV-2 variants. Study background: A COV1001 Ad26.COV2.S trial-arm participant provided the sample. Notes on the study in general: Non-spike TCR breadth was similar in vaccine and placebo recipients.

Treatment given: some 20 received Ad26.COV2.S at low or high dose, single or two shots; 5 received placebo; per-sample allocation not given. Each sample was drawn 63 days after the first injection (of vaccine or placebo). A Boston adult aged 18-55 years was the donor. Worth noting for this clone: The antigen remains unidentified.

This table comes from immunoSEQ multiplex PCR, and its TCRdb copy is limited to in-frame clones, with some not included. In the table there are 500,000 or so clones, 89% of which are singletons. V lost 1 base to trimming and J lost 4 bases; unmatched junction nucleotides: 12. CDR1 is SGDLS, CDR2 YYNGEE, per germline. The CDR3 is 17 residues long. The sequence was collected from a person between 18 and 59 years old who received the Ad26.COV2.S COVID-19 vaccine or a placebo. J is TRBJ2-5 and V is TRBV9; TRBD1 aligns across 8 bases. The starting material was peripheral blood, obtained in a trial of Ad26.COV2.S vaccine versus placebo. The CDR3 is CASSVTPSDRGGETQYF. Here the CDR3 DNA reads TGTGCCAGCAGCGTAACCCCCTCCGACAGGGGCGGAGAGACCCAGTACTTC.